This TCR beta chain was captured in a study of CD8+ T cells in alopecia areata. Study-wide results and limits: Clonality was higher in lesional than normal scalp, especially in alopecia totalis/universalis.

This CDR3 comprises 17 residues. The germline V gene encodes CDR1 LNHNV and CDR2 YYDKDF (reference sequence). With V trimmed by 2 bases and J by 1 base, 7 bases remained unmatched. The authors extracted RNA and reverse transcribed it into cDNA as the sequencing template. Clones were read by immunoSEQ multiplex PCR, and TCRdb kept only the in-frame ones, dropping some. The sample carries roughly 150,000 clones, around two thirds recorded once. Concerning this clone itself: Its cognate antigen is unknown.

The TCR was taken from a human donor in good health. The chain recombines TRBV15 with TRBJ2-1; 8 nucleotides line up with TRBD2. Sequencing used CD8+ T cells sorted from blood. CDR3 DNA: TGTGCCACCAGCAGATGGAGCGGGAGCGGATCCTACAATGAGCAGTTCTTC. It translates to CATSRWSGSGSYNEQFF.